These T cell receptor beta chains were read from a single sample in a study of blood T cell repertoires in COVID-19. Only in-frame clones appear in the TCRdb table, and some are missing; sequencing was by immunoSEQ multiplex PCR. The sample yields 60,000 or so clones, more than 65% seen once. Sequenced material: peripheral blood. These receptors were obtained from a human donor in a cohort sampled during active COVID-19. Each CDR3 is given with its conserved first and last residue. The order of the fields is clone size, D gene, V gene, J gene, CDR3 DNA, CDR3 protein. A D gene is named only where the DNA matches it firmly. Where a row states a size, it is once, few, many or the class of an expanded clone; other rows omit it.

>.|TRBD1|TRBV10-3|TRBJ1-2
TGTGCCATCAGTGGACAGGGTGGGGCCTCTGGCTACACCTTC
CAISGQGGASGYTF
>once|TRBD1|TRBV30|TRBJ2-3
TGTGCCTGGAGTGGACAGGGGAGAGGGTCAGATACGCAGTATTTT
CAWSGQGRGSDTQYF
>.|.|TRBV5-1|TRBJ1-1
TGCGCCAGCAGTTTTGACAGAATCTACACTGAAGCTTTCTTT
CASSFDRIYTEAFF
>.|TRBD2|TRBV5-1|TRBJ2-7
TGCGCCAGCAGCACTGGGGGAGGGCTCTACGAGCAGTACTTC
CASSTGGGLYEQYF
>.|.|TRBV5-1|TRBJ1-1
TGCGCCAGCAGCTTCCCAGGGCCGAACACTGAAGCTTTCTTT
CASSFPGPNTEAFF
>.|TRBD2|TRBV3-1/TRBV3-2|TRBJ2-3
TGTGCCAGCAGCCACGGGACTAGGAATACGCAGTATTTT
CASSHGTRNTQYF
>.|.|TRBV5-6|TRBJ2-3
TGTGCCAGCAGCTTGTCCCCTAGCACAGATACGCAGTATTTT
CASSLSPSTDTQYF
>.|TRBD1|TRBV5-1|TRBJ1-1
TGCGCCAGCAGCCCGGGACAGGTCAGCGCTGAAGCTTTCTTT
CASSPGQVSAEAFF
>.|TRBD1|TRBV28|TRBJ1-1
TGTGCCAGTGGGACAGGGAGCACTGAAGCTTTCTTT
CASGTGSTEAFF
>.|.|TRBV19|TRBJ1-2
TGTGCCAGTAGGTTCTCGTATGGCTACACCTTC
CASRFSYGYTF
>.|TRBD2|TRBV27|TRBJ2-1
TGTGCCAGCAGTTTCCGGCTAGCGGGAGGCGGGAATGAGCAGTTCTTC
CASSFRLAGGGNEQFF
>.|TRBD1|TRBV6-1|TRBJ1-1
TGTGCCAGCAGTGAAGCGGGACAGAGCACTGAAGCTTTCTTT
CASSEAGQSTEAFF
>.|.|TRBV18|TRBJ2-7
TGTGCCAGCTCAGTTGGGCAAGGCTACGAGCAGTACTTC
CASSVGQGYEQYF
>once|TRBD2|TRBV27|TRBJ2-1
TGTGCCAGCAGTTTAGGCCCTTCCAGCGGGAGTGAGTCCTACAATGAGCAGTTCTTC
CASSLGPSSGSESYNEQFF
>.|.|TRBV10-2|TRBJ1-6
TGCGCCAGCAGTGAGTCCCCGAATTCACCCCTCCACTTT
CASSESPNSPLHF